The source of this T cell receptor beta chain is a study of shared clonotypes between healthy human individuals. V shed 4 bases and J shed 6 bases, with 13 bases lying between them. The CDR3 totals 14 residues. Per the germline V gene, CDR1 is SGHRS and CDR2 is YFSETQ. At a deep level, the assay was run. The protocol was immunoSEQ multiplex PCR, while the TCRdb copy is restricted to in-frame clones and leaves out a portion. The repertoire includes some 2.1 million clones, 95% of them detected once, and around 0.13% sits in the top ten. This receptor was obtained from a man between 18 and 29 years old in good health. This chain joins TRBV5-1 and TRBJ2-2; D not resolved. Sequencing input: naive CD4+ T cells sorted from blood. The sample's subset: CD45RA+ positively selected. The CDR3 is CASSPRAIPGELFF. Written as DNA, the CDR3 is TGCGCCAGCAGCCCCCGGGCTATTCCCGGGGAGCTGTTTTTT.